This T cell receptor (beta chain) was captured by sequencing in a study of siplizumab effects on memory and regulatory T cells. The CDR3 contains 16 residues. Germline assignment: CDR1 SSHAT and CDR2 FNYEAQ (reference sequence). The protocol was immunoSEQ multiplex PCR, while the TCRdb copy is restricted to in-frame clones and leaves out a portion. Of 100,000 or so clones in the sample, approximately 92% are singletons; the top ten hold roughly 2.6%. Points on this clone: Its ends do not fully match the called genes, so a read error is possible.

The TCR sequence derives from a human donor in good health. Some clones in this sample may be carry-over from other donors' samples. The sequenced sample was CD4+ T cells sorted from blood. The rearrangement links TRBV7-7 to TRBJ2-2; 9 positions match TRBD2. CDR3 region: CASSLAPLAGTGELFF. The CDR3 bases are TGTGCTAGCAGCTTAGCCCCCCTAGCGGGAACCGGGGAGCTGTTTTTT.